This TCR beta chain originates from a study of cytomegalovirus exposure and HLA in healthy donors. Notes on this clone: The target antigen is unknown.

Study-level results: Cytomegalovirus status was reportedly diagnosed by the classifier with high specificity and sensitivity.

Assay used: immunoSEQ multiplex PCR; TCRdb lists only in-frame clones, some missing. The table records about 250,000 clones, more than 75% of them present only once. The CDR3 length is 13 residues. Looked up from germline, CDR1 is ENHRY and CDR2 is SYGVKD. Trimming shortened V by 4 bases and J by 1 base, and 5 bases separated the two germline ends. The sequence was collected from a man between 18 and 29 years old in good health and CMV-seropositive. Sequenced input: PBMCs. The rearrangement links TRBV10-3 to TRBJ1-5, with D maybe TRBD1 (5 bases). The CDR3 sequence: CAISAGSNQPQHF. CDR3 in DNA: TGTGCCATCAGTGCAGGGAGCAATCAGCCCCAGCATTTT.